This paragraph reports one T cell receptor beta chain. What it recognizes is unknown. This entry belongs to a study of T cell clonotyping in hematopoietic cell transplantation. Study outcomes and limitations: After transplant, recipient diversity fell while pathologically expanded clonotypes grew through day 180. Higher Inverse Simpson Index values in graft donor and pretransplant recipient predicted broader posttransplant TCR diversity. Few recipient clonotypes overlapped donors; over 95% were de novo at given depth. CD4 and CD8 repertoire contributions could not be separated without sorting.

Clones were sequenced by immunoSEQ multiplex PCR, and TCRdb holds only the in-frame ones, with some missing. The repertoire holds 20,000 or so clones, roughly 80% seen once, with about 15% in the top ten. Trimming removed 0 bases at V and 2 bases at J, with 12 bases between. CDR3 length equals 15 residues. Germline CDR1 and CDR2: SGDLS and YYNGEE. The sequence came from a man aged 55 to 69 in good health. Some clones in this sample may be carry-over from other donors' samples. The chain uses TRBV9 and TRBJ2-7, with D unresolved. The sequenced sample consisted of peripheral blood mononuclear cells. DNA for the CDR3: TGTGCCAGCAGCGTAGGTGTCCGTACCCCCTACGAGCAGTACTTC. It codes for CASSVGVRTPYEQYF.